The rows below give T cell receptor beta chains drawn from one sample of a study of regulatory T cells in long-lasting Graves disease. MiXCR, run by TCRdb on the multiplex PCR reads, gives a single entry per CDR3 protein. The sample contains 400,000 to 550,000 distinct CDR3 sequences, 15% to 20% of which appear only once. A further study also used this sample, focusing on T cells in Graves' hyperthyroidism and ophthalmopathy.

This specimen was peripheral blood mononuclear cells (PBMCs), taken at new diagnosis, from a patient treated with antithyroid drugs. The receptors derive from a woman in her twenties or thirties with Graves disease. CDR3s leave out the opening cysteine and the closing phenylalanine or tryptophan.

CDR3 protein: ASSTGLAGANVLT
J gene: TRBJ2-6
V gene: TRBV6-1
CDR3 length: 13

CDR3 protein: ASSQSGNPYEQY
J gene: TRBJ2-7
V gene: TRBV28
CDR3 length: 12

CDR3 protein: ASSLDAARGNYEQY
J gene: TRBJ2-7
V gene: TRBV5-1
CDR3 length: 14

CDR3 protein: ASSLSGAANTGELF
J gene: TRBJ2-2
V gene: TRBV5-1
CDR3 length: 14

CDR3 protein: ASRPWAGELF
J gene: TRBJ2-2
V gene: TRBV7-2
CDR3 length: 10

CDR3 protein: SVERIGPSYEQY
J gene: TRBJ2-7
V gene: TRBV29-1
CDR3 length: 12

CDR3 protein: ASIKGTGVDEQY
J gene: TRBJ2-7
V gene: TRBV2
CDR3 length: 12

CDR3 protein: ASSQGVGGVRQPQH
J gene: TRBJ1-5
V gene: TRBV4-1
CDR3 length: 14

CDR3 protein: ASSFRLGSEISYNEQF
J gene: TRBJ2-1
V gene: TRBV12-3/TRBV12-4
CDR3 length: 16

CDR3 protein: ASSFSGGRTYEQY
J gene: TRBJ2-7
V gene: TRBV11-1
CDR3 length: 13

CDR3 protein: ASSQDDGRALTGELF
J gene: TRBJ2-2
V gene: TRBV3-1
CDR3 length: 15

CDR3 protein: ASNRGEETQY
J gene: TRBJ2-5
V gene: TRBV6-2/TRBV6-3
CDR3 length: 10

CDR3 protein: SVRYRGPTDTQY
J gene: TRBJ2-3
V gene: TRBV29-1
CDR3 length: 12

CDR3 protein: ASSPSWGRANTGELF
J gene: TRBJ2-2
V gene: TRBV28
CDR3 length: 15

CDR3 protein: ASSLGRAADTQY
J gene: TRBJ2-3
V gene: TRBV7-2
CDR3 length: 12

CDR3 protein: ASSQGVSRGALMDYGYT
J gene: TRBJ1-2
V gene: TRBV4-1
CDR3 length: 17

CDR3 protein: ASSLNGLPYNEQF
J gene: TRBJ2-1
V gene: TRBV7-8
CDR3 length: 13

CDR3 protein: ASRLGTTSPLH
J gene: TRBJ1-6
V gene: TRBV6-1
CDR3 length: 11

CDR3 protein: ASSEEPSLSQH
J gene: TRBJ1-5
V gene: TRBV6-1
CDR3 length: 11

CDR3 protein: ASSLGTAETQY
J gene: TRBJ2-5
V gene: TRBV7-9
CDR3 length: 11

CDR3 protein: ASSYALSGVAKNIQY
J gene: TRBJ2-4
V gene: TRBV6-2/TRBV6-3
CDR3 length: 15

CDR3 protein: ASRTLAGVTANTGELF
J gene: TRBJ2-2
V gene: TRBV19
CDR3 length: 16

CDR3 protein: ASSHSSGSGDTGELF
J gene: TRBJ2-2
V gene: TRBV4-1
CDR3 length: 15

CDR3 protein: AISTDSLLYGYT
J gene: TRBJ1-2
V gene: TRBV10-3
CDR3 length: 12

CDR3 protein: ASSYEETSGSYEQY
J gene: TRBJ2-7
V gene: TRBV6-5
CDR3 length: 14

CDR3 protein: ASSLDRYSNQPQH
J gene: TRBJ1-5
V gene: TRBV11-2
CDR3 length: 13

CDR3 protein: ASNTPGLDYKQY
J gene: TRBJ2-7
V gene: TRBV11-2
CDR3 length: 12

CDR3 protein: ASSSTAEGIYNEQF
J gene: TRBJ2-1
V gene: TRBV28
CDR3 length: 14

CDR3 protein: ASRATGGGTEAF
J gene: TRBJ1-1
V gene: TRBV11-2
CDR3 length: 12

CDR3 protein: ASSYGPDTQY
J gene: TRBJ2-3
V gene: TRBV6-2/TRBV6-3
CDR3 length: 10

CDR3 protein: ASSLSSRVAYEQY
J gene: TRBJ2-7
V gene: TRBV27
CDR3 length: 13

CDR3 protein: SARDAGLAGDTQY
J gene: TRBJ2-3
V gene: TRBV20-1
CDR3 length: 13

CDR3 protein: ASSLDRAANEKLF
J gene: TRBJ1-4
V gene: TRBV7-2
CDR3 length: 13

CDR3 protein: ASRTDGNYGYT
J gene: TRBJ1-2
V gene: TRBV5-1
CDR3 length: 11

CDR3 protein: ASSFGGGKSTEAF
J gene: TRBJ1-1
V gene: TRBV5-1
CDR3 length: 13

CDR3 protein: ASSPTGRVYGYT
J gene: TRBJ1-2
V gene: TRBV6-1
CDR3 length: 12

CDR3 protein: ASSSPAPSYEQY
J gene: TRBJ2-7
V gene: TRBV7-9
CDR3 length: 12

CDR3 protein: SARTGLAGEVETQY
J gene: TRBJ2-5
V gene: TRBV20-1
CDR3 length: 14

CDR3 protein: SAPRRRATYNEQF
J gene: TRBJ2-1
V gene: TRBV20-1
CDR3 length: 13

CDR3 protein: SVSGKNTGELF
J gene: TRBJ2-2
V gene: TRBV29-1
CDR3 length: 11

CDR3 protein: ASSREEAYEQY
J gene: TRBJ2-7
V gene: TRBV3-1
CDR3 length: 11

CDR3 protein: ASSEGRDSNQPQH
J gene: TRBJ1-5
V gene: TRBV2
CDR3 length: 13

CDR3 protein: ASSTSREGASQY
J gene: TRBJ2-4
V gene: TRBV5-1
CDR3 length: 12

CDR3 protein: ASSQHTRDTGELF
J gene: TRBJ2-2
V gene: TRBV14
CDR3 length: 13

CDR3 protein: ASSLARGIPTYEQY
J gene: TRBJ2-7
V gene: TRBV12-3/TRBV12-4
CDR3 length: 14

CDR3 protein: ATSVRDNNKETQY
J gene: TRBJ2-5
V gene: TRBV24-1
CDR3 length: 13

CDR3 protein: ATSLATGELF
J gene: TRBJ2-2
V gene: TRBV24-1
CDR3 length: 10

CDR3 protein: ATKRAGGNQPQH
J gene: TRBJ1-5
V gene: TRBV6-1
CDR3 length: 12